Below, 15 T cell receptor beta chains from the same sample are listed, as sequenced in a study of blood T cell repertoires in COVID-19. Method: immunoSEQ multiplex PCR; TCRdb's copy keeps in-frame clones and lacks some. The sample includes about 200,000 clones, roughly nine tenths of them seen just once. Sequencing was performed on peripheral blood. The receptors here all came from a woman in her fifties or sixties with acute or convalescent COVID-19.

The chain recombines TRBV6-1 with TRBJ2-2, with D tentatively TRBD2 (6 bases). The length of the CDR3 is 14 residues. V gave up 2 bases and J gave up 5 bases, with 9 bases separating them. CDR1 and CDR2 from the germline V gene are MNHNS and SASEGT. The CDR3 sequence: CASSEYGGTGELFF. The CDR3 DNA follows: TGTGCCAGCAGTGAATATGGGGGGACCGGGGAGCTGTTTTTT.

The chain recombines TRBV7-9 with TRBJ1-1; possible D gene TRBD1, 5 bases. From germline, CDR1 is SEHNR and CDR2 FQNEAQ (reference sequence). V was clipped by 1 base and J by 5 bases, with 14 bases between them. This CDR3 comprises 15 residues. The CDR3 nucleotides read TGTGCCAGCAGCTTAGGAGTGGGGGGTTGGACTGAAGCTTTCTTT. Protein sequence: CASSLGVGGWTEAFF.

The chain couples TRBV7-2 to TRBJ2-3; 16 positions agree with TRBD2. Trimming removed 4 bases from V and 13 bases from J; junction bases left unmatched: 14. Germline loops: CDR1 SGHTA, CDR2 FQGNSA. The CDR3 has 17 amino acids. CDR3 in amino acids: CASSSGLAGGPGVSKYF. The CDR3 DNA sequence: TGTGCCAGCAGCTCGGGACTAGCGGGGGGGCCAGGGGTGAGCAAGTATTTT.

The chain has TRBV30 and TRBJ1-6; TRBD1 matches 7 bases. V was pared by 6 bases and J by 7 bases, with 12 bases of the junction left unmatched. The CDR3 runs 15 residues. The germline V gene encodes CDR1 GTSNPN and CDR2 SVGIG (reference sequence). CDR3 sequence (DNA): TGTGCCTGCACCGGGACAGCCTTACTCAATTCACCCCTCCACTTT. As protein: CACTGTALLNSPLHF.

The V gene is TRBV9, the J gene TRBJ2-4; TRBD1 matches 10 bases. Germline trimming cut 0 bases from V and 6 bases from J; bases unmatched to any gene: 6. The CDR3 consists of 16 residues. The germline V gene encodes CDR1 SGDLS and CDR2 YYNGEE. The CDR3 region has the DNA TGTGCCAGCAGCGTAGAAGAGACAGGGGGCTTAAACATTCAGTACTTC. Translated, it gives CASSVEETGGLNIQYF.

V and J are TRBV21-1 and TRBJ2-6; the D segment call TRBD1 is taken from the table without a DNA check. TRBV21-1 is marked as a pseudogene. CDR3 size: 19 residues. The CDR3 loop reads CAIKTDSGRSPSGANVLTF. For the CDR3, the DNA is TGTGCCATCAAGACCGACAGTGGCAGGAGTCCCTCTGGGGCCAACGTCCTGACTTTC.

The chain has TRBV19 and TRBJ2-2; 8 nucleotides line up with TRBD1. The ends lost 5 bases at V and 7 bases at J; junction bases unmatched: 15. CDR1 LNHDA and CDR2 SQIVND come from the germline V gene (reference sequence). The CDR3 has 17 amino acids. CDR3 amino acids: CASSPWTGRRGGGELFF. For the CDR3, the DNA is TGTGCCAGTAGTCCTTGGACAGGGCGCCGAGGGGGCGGGGAGCTGTTTTTT.

This chain links TRBV12-5 with TRBJ2-7, with a possible D match to TRBD1 (6 bases). The germline V gene has CDR1 LGHNT and CDR2 FRNRAP. V shed 7 bases and J shed 3 bases, with 16 bases lying between them. This CDR3 has 14 amino acids. CDR3 residues: CASDSPGHLYEQYF. The CDR3 DNA reads as TGTGCTAGTGACTCACCGGGACACCTCTACGAGCAGTACTTC.

This clone was picked up one time. The chain recombines TRBV7-2 with TRBJ2-5; 11 nucleotides line up with TRBD2. Looked up from germline, CDR1 is SGHTA and CDR2 is FQGNSA. J gave up 5 bases and V 5 bases, and 7 bases lay outside the gene matches. The CDR3 length is 15 residues. Written as DNA, the CDR3 is TGTGCCAGCAGCCTGATGGGACTAGCGGAGGAGACCCAGTACTTC. Encoded protein: CASSLMGLAEETQYF.

This clone appeared a few times. V gene TRBV28 combines with J gene TRBJ1-1, with 10 bases fitting TRBD1. Trimming took 3 bases from V and 6 from J; bases not matched to a gene: 7. The CDR3 runs to 15 residues. Germline values: CDR1 MDHEN, CDR2 SYDVKM. CDR3: CASSLGGQGSSEAFF. For the CDR3, the DNA is TGTGCCAGCAGTTTGGGGGGACAGGGGAGCTCTGAAGCTTTCTTT.

This chain uses TRBV6-5 with TRBJ2-7; tentative D call: TRBD2 (5 bases). This CDR3 is 14 amino acids long. The ends were cut back, 6 bases at V and 4 bases at J, with 16 bases in the middle. Per the germline V gene, CDR1 is MNHEY and CDR2 is SVGAGI. CDR3 residues: CASSRQFRDYEQYF. CDR3 bases: TGTGCCAGCAGCCGACAATTCCGGGATTACGAGCAGTACTTC.

In this sample, this clone turned up once. This chain uses TRBV7-8 with TRBJ1-5; D unclear. Germline CDR1 SGHVS, CDR2 FQNEAQ. CDR3 length: 13 residues. V lost 1 base to trimming and J lost 3 bases, with 4 bases between them. CDR3 DNA sequence: TGTGCCAGCAGCTTAGACAACAATCAGCCCCAGCATTTT. Translation: CASSLDNNQPQHF.

In this sample, this clone turned up many times. The chain uses TRBV10-3 and TRBJ1-2; no firm D call. The germline gives CDR1 ENHRY, CDR2 SYGVKD. Trimming removed 3 bases at V and 7 bases at J, with 18 bases between. CDR3 length: 15 residues. The CDR3 protein is CAISDYMIQARGYTF. For the CDR3, the DNA is TGTGCCATCAGTGATTACATGATTCAGGCACGTGGCTACACCTTC.

The chain joins TRBV9 to TRBJ1-2; a weak D match, TRBD1 (5 bases). Per germline, CDR1 SGDLS and CDR2 YYNGEE. Trimming left V 0 bases short and J 2 bases short, with 11 bases between. This CDR3 contains 15 residues. The chain's CDR3 is CASSVVPTANYGYTF. The CDR3 DNA is TGTGCCAGCAGCGTAGTCCCGACAGCCAACTATGGCTACACCTTC.

The chain links TRBV15 to TRBJ1-5; 7 bases are a match to TRBD1. Germline lookup yields CDR1 LNHNV and CDR2 YYDKDF (reference sequence). CDR3 length: 14 amino acids. V lost 8 bases to trimming and J lost 4 bases; unmatched junction nucleotides: 8. CDR3 region: CATGAGTVNQPQHF. CDR3 sequence (DNA): TGTGCCACCGGAGCCGGGACAGTGAATCAGCCCCAGCATTTT.